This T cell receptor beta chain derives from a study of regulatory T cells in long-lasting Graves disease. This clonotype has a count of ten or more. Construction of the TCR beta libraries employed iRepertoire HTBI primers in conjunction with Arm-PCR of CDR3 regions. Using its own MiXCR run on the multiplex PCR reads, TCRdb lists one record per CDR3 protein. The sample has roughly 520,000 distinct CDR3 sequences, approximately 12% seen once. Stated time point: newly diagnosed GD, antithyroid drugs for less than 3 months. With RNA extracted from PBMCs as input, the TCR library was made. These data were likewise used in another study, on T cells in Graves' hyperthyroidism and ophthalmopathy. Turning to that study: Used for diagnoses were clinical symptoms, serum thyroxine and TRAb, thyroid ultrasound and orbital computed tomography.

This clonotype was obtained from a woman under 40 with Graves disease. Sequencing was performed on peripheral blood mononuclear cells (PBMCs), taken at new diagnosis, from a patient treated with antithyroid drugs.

Here the CDR3 DNA reads TGTGCCACCAGCAGAGAATGGCTTGGGGACACTGAAGCTTTCTTT. It codes for CATSREWLGDTEAFF. The chain joins TRBV15 to TRBJ1-1, with D unresolved. This CDR3 contains 15 residues. The V and J ends lost 0 bases and 3 bases respectively, with 11 bases between them. Per the germline V gene, CDR1 is LNHNV and CDR2 is YYDKDF (reference sequence).